This TCR beta chain came from a study of CD8+ T cells in alopecia areata. Findings of the study overall: Alphabeta T cells residing in normal skin are also sequenced in scalp samples. Patients shared TCRs less clearly than mice did, possibly for HLA-related reasons. For lesional scalp, especially alopecia totalis/universalis, clonality was higher than in normal scalp.

RNA extraction and reverse transcription yielded cDNA as sequencing template. The method was immunoSEQ multiplex PCR; TCRdb's version includes in-frame clones alone and lacks a portion of them. The repertoire holds about 200,000 clones, with just over 55% as singletons. On this clone: As yet, its antigen is unknown.

CDR3 length: 14 residues. With V trimmed by 3 bases and J by 3 bases, 5 bases remained unmatched. Looked up from germline, CDR1 is SGHRS and CDR2 is YFSETQ. J is TRBJ2-7 and V is TRBV5-1, with 8 nucleotides matching TRBD1. Source material: CD8+ T cells sorted from blood. The sequence came from a human donor in good health. The CDR3 coding sequence is TGCGCCAGCAGCTGGACAGGGTTCAACTACGAGCAGTACTTC. Translated, it gives CASSWTGFNYEQYF.